A single sample gave rise to the 14 T cell receptor beta chains below, sequenced in a study of a mutant IDH1 vaccine in newly diagnosed glioma. Their cognate antigens are unknown. Time point of the sample: week 47, end of study. Vaccinated patients received 300 ug of mutant IDH1 20-mer peptide per dose, with topical imiquimod. Only in-frame clones appear in the TCRdb table, and some are missing; sequencing was by immunoSEQ multiplex PCR. The sample shows 20,000 to 30,000 clones, roughly 80% of them seen only once. Sequencing used PBMCs, obtained from a glioma patient whose treatment included an IDH1 peptide vaccine. These receptors all come from a man aged 40-49 years with glioma. Some clones in this sample may be carry-over from other donors' samples.

The J gene is TRBJ1-1, the V gene TRBV6-4, with no clear D. This CDR3 spans 16 amino acids. Germline V gene data show CDR1 as MRHNA and CDR2 as SNTAGT. Trimming left V 0 bases short and J 3 bases short, with 14 bases between. The CDR3 loop reads CASSDSSGADYTEAFF. DNA of the CDR3: TGTGCCAGCAGTGACTCAAGTGGAGCCGACTACACTGAAGCTTTCTTT.

Only one count was recorded for this clone. This sequence joins TRBV6-4 and TRBJ2-3; 7 bases map to TRBD2. J gave up 2 bases and V 2 bases, and 1 base lay outside the gene matches. This CDR3 is built from 14 residues. CDR1 is MRHNA, CDR2 SNTAGT, per germline. CDR3 residues: CASSDGGDTDTQYF. CDR3 in DNA: TGTGCCAGCAGTGACGGGGGGGACACAGATACGCAGTATTTT.

This chain joins TRBV29-1 and TRBJ2-7, with 9 nucleotides matching TRBD1. Trimming cost V 3 bases and J 1 base; bases outside gene matches: 4. Germline-derived CDR1 and CDR2 are SQVTM and ANQGSEA. The CDR3 is made up of 14 amino acids. The CDR3: CSVDSGTGSYEQYF. The CDR3 coding sequence is TGCAGCGTTGACAGTGGGACAGGGTCCTACGAGCAGTACTTC.

In its sample, this clone was seen once. This chain uses TRBV7-2 with TRBJ2-4, with D uncertain. The V end was cut by 5 bases, the J end by 0 bases, with 11 bases between. This CDR3 is 15 amino acids long. Germline assignment: CDR1 SGHTA and CDR2 FQGNSA. The CDR3 spells CASSTPGSAKNIQYF. The CDR3 DNA follows: TGTGCCAGCAGCACACCCGGGTCAGCCAAAAACATTCAGTACTTC.

This clone has a single count. The chain couples TRBV7-8 to TRBJ2-7; 10 bases align to TRBD1. Germline V gene lookup returns CDR1 SGHVS and CDR2 FQNEAQ. V shed 8 bases, J shed 7 bases, and the junction held 11 bases outside the gene matches. The CDR3 sequence is 14 residues long. The CDR3 is CASGWGTGVVEQYF. In DNA form, the CDR3 reads TGTGCCAGCGGATGGGGGACAGGGGTTGTGGAGCAGTACTTC.

CDR3 in amino acids: CAWSVLPQETQYF. The DNA for the CDR3 is TGTGCCTGGAGTGTGCTTCCGCAAGAGACCCAGTACTTC. V gene TRBV30 combines with J gene TRBJ2-5; D gene ambiguous. Germline CDR1 is GTSNPN and CDR2 is SVGIG (reference sequence). Trimming pared 0 bases from V and 2 bases from J, leaving 7 bases between. The CDR3 spans 13 residues.

The chain uses TRBV6-5 and TRBJ1-5, with D maybe TRBD1 (6 bases). Germline CDR1 and CDR2: MNHEY and SVGAGI. V dropped 5 bases and J dropped 2 bases, with 13 bases sitting between them. This CDR3 spans 15 amino acids. The CDR3 DNA sequence: TGTGCCAGCAGTGTTCAGGGGCCGGGCAATCAGCCCCAGCATTTT. Protein product: CASSVQGPGNQPQHF.

The V gene is TRBV6-5, the J gene TRBJ2-3, with 7 bases aligning to TRBD1. CDR3 size: 15 residues. Trimming removed 2 bases from V and 4 bases from J; junction bases left unmatched: 6. The germline V gene has CDR1 MNHEY and CDR2 SVGAGI. CDR3 nucleotide sequence: TGTGCCAGCAGTTACAGGAGCCAGGGGGCAGATACGCAGTATTTT. This codes for CASSYRSQGADTQYF.

The chain recombines TRBV29-1 with TRBJ2-5; D call uncertain. Per germline, CDR1 SQVTM and CDR2 ANQGSEA. The V end lost 3 bases, the J end lost 2 bases, and 10 bases lay between the germline ends. This CDR3 is built from 13 residues. CDR3 sequence: CSVEEWLQETQYF. Written as DNA, the CDR3 is TGCAGCGTTGAGGAATGGCTACAAGAGACCCAGTACTTC.

This clone was counted a few times. CDR3 sequence: CASSSGQGRSPLHF. The CDR3 DNA sequence: TGCGCCAGCAGCTCGGGACAGGGCCGTTCACCCCTCCACTTT. The genes are TRBV5-1 and TRBJ1-6, with 9 bases matching TRBD1. Germline trimming cut 3 bases from V and 9 bases from J; bases unmatched to any gene: 4. The CDR3 consists of 14 residues. Looked up from germline, CDR1 is SGHRS and CDR2 is YFSETQ.

CDR3 sequence reads: CASSRTGTQPQHF. CDR3 coding DNA: TGTGCCAGCAGTCGGACAGGGACTCAGCCCCAGCATTTT. The chain employs TRBV6-5 and TRBJ1-5, with 8 bases that match TRBD1. After removal of 5 bases from V and 6 bases from J, the junction contained 3 bases not matched to a gene. Germline CDR1 reads MNHEY; CDR2 reads SVGAGI. The CDR3 is made up of 13 amino acids.

The chain has TRBV5-5 and TRBJ1-2, with 12 bases fitting TRBD1. Germline assignment: CDR1 SGHKS and CDR2 YYEKEE (reference sequence). CDR3 length equals 13 residues. J lost 11 bases, V lost 3 bases, and 5 bases had no gene match. CDR3 sequence: CASSYGTGGEYTF. The CDR3 region has the DNA TGTGCCAGCAGCTACGGGACAGGGGGCGAGTACACCTTC. Complete variable domain (other parts from reference TRBV5-5 and TRBJ1-2): DAGVTQSPTHLIKTRGQQVTLRCSPISGHKSVSWYQQVLGQGPQFIFQYYEKEERGRGNFPDRFSARQFPNYSSELNVNALLLGDSALYLCASSYGTGGEYTFGSGTRLTVV.

This chain joins TRBV9 and TRBJ1-2, with D maybe TRBD1 (5 bases). The CDR3 contains 12 residues. Trimming stripped 5 bases from V and 5 bases from J, with 10 bases between. CDR1 and CDR2 (germline): SGDLS, YYNGEE. CDR3 protein: CASREGRYGYTF. The CDR3, as DNA: TGTGCCAGCAGGGAGGGGCGGTATGGCTACACCTTC.

The J gene is TRBJ1-1, the V gene TRBV18; D is perhaps TRBD1 (6 bases). The CDR3 is 15 amino acids. Germline CDR1 is KGHSH and CDR2 is LQKENI. V lost 4 bases, J lost 4 bases, and 16 bases lay in between. CDR3 amino acids: CASSQDSPRGTEAFF. DNA for the CDR3: TGTGCCAGCTCACAGGACAGTCCCCGGGGCACTGAAGCTTTCTTT.